Listed here are 20 T cell receptor beta chains from one sample, sequenced in a study of blood T cell repertoires in COVID-19 (dated by TCRdb to between 2020 and 2021). Library prep was done by the immunoSEQ multiplex PCR assay. The source is immuneACCESS, and TCRdb retained only in-frame sequences with V and J called. Part of the clones is not carried over; for the studies checked, unresolved V genes explain less than half of this, and the remainder is unexplained. The sample profile shows approximately 250,000 clones; roughly 86% of them were found once. The top ten clones comprise about 1.6% of the sample. The material sequenced was peripheral blood. These receptors all stem from a woman between 55 and 75 years old who had recovered from COVID-19.

The chain combines TRBV5-4 with TRBJ2-3, with TRBD2 matching over 11 bases. V lost 0 bases to trimming and J lost 1 base; unmatched junction nucleotides: 7. Germline CDR1 and CDR2: SGHNT and YYREEE (reference sequence). The CDR3 has 18 residues. The CDR3 DNA reads TGTGCCAGCAGCTTGGGTAGCGGGGGGGACTCTGGCACAGATACGCAGTATTTT. It codes for CASSLGSGGDSGTDTQYF.

This chain joins TRBV7-8 and TRBJ2-7, with D possibly being TRBD2 (5 bases). Trimming removed 5 bases from V and 6 bases from J, with 11 bases in between. CDR3 size: 12 residues. Germline V CDR1 and CDR2: SGHVS, FQNEAQ. CDR3 in DNA: TGTGCCAGCAGCCCGAGGGTAACCGAGCAGTACTTC. Its translation is CASSPRVTEQYF.

The chain couples TRBV7-9 to TRBJ1-1; D gene ambiguous. This CDR3 spans 13 amino acids. V lost 3 bases to trimming and J lost 3 bases, with 8 bases between them. CDR1 is SEHNR and CDR2 is FQNEAQ in the germline V gene (reference sequence). The DNA of the CDR3 is TGTGCCAGCAGCTTCGGGCGGGACACTGAAGCTTTCTTT. Protein sequence: CASSFGRDTEAFF.

V and J are TRBV23-1 and TRBJ1-4; D unresolved. TRBV23-1 is flagged as an ORF with uncertain function. V gave up 0 bases and J gave up 13 bases, with 9 bases separating them. CDR3 size: 12 residues. As DNA, the CDR3 is TGCGCCAGCAGTCAATCCCGGGAGAGACTGTTTTTT. The encoded protein is CASSQSRERLFF.

The J gene is TRBJ1-1, the V gene TRBV18, with D perhaps TRBD1 (6 bases). Trimming stripped 1 base from V and 4 bases from J, with 16 bases between. Germline CDR1 KGHSH, CDR2 LQKENI. The CDR3 has 16 amino acids. The CDR3 coding sequence is TGTGCCAGCTCACCACGGGCAGGGGATGTGGGCACTGAAGCTTTCTTT. Amino acids: CASSPRAGDVGTEAFF.

The rearrangement uses TRBV19 and TRBJ1-5; TRBD1 matches at 9 bases. The CDR3 loop spans 14 amino acids. Germline-derived CDR1 and CDR2 are LNHDA and SQIVND (reference sequence). The V gene end was trimmed by 5 bases and the J gene end by 5 bases; junction bases not matched to a gene: 4. As DNA, the CDR3 is TGTGCCAGTAGTGGGACAGGGAATGATCAGCCCCAGCATTTT. Residues: CASSGTGNDQPQHF.

V gene TRBV9 combines with J gene TRBJ2-7, with D possibly matching TRBD1 (5 bases). The length of the CDR3 is 16 residues. The V gene's germline CDR1 is SGDLS and CDR2 YYNGEE. V was shortened by 2 bases and J by 7 bases, with 22 bases between the two germline ends. In nucleotides, the CDR3 is TGTGCCAGCAGCGTGCGAGACATAAGTACACAGGAAGAGCAGTACTTC. Translating it yields CASSVRDISTQEEQYF.

This sequence joins TRBV2 and TRBJ1-6, with a possible D match to TRBD1 (5 bases). Germline loops: CDR1 SNHLY, CDR2 FYNNEI. The CDR3 has 14 residues. With 3 bases removed from V and 7 bases from J, the gap between germline ends came to 10 bases. The CDR3 region has the DNA TGTGCCAGCAGTGACAAGGGGCTCAATTCACCCCTCCACTTT. This translates into CASSDKGLNSPLHF.

The CDR3 reads CASSFAGLAGGNEQFF. DNA of the CDR3: TGTGCCAGCTCCTTCGCCGGACTAGCGGGGGGCAATGAGCAGTTCTTC. V usage is TRBV18 and J usage is TRBJ2-1, with TRBD2 matching over 14 bases. CDR3 length equals 16 residues. Trimming took 6 bases from V and 6 from J; bases not matched to a gene: 7. Germline V CDR1 and CDR2: KGHSH, LQKENI.

J is TRBJ2-5 and V is TRBV27; weak D call: TRBD1 (6 bases). Trimming shortened V by 2 bases and J by 4 bases, and 17 bases separated the two germline ends. Germline V gene data show CDR1 as MNHEY and CDR2 as SMNVEV (reference sequence). The CDR3 has 16 residues. This CDR3 reads CASSLIQGLGVETQYF. The CDR3, as DNA: TGTGCCAGCAGTTTAATCCAGGGGCTCGGAGTAGAGACCCAGTACTTC.

This chain connects TRBV3-1 (or the pseudogene TRBV3-2) to TRBJ2-7; TRBD1 agrees at 7 bases. Germline V gene sequence: CDR1 LGHDT, CDR2 YNNKEL (reference sequence). The length of the CDR3 is 13 residues. With 6 bases clipped from V and 4 bases from J, the junction kept 6 bases outside the gene matches. The CDR3 region is CASSPGTAYEQYF. For the CDR3, the DNA is TGTGCCAGCAGTCCCGGGACAGCTTACGAGCAGTACTTC.

The J gene is TRBJ1-5, the V gene TRBV2; 7 bases align to TRBD1. The CDR3 is 14 residues long. Germline CDR1 is SNHLY and CDR2 is FYNNEI. The V segment lost 7 bases and the J segment 5 bases; nucleotides outside the gene matches: 8. This CDR3 reads CASTEQGIDQPQHF. CDR3 nucleotide sequence: TGTGCCAGCACAGAACAGGGGATTGATCAGCCCCAGCATTTT.

This rearrangement joins TRBV13 to TRBJ2-3; D possibly corresponds to TRBD2 (5 bases). Germline V lookup: CDR1 PRHDT, CDR2 FYEKMQ (reference sequence). The CDR3 runs to 15 residues. V was clipped by 3 bases and J by 0 bases, with 10 bases between them. This chain's CDR3 is CASSFTRGSTDTQYF. DNA for the CDR3: TGTGCCAGCAGCTTTACTAGAGGGAGCACAGATACGCAGTATTTT.

The chain joins TRBV29-1 to TRBJ1-1, with a possible D match to TRBD1 (6 bases). The CDR3 loop spans 15 amino acids. V lost 2 bases, J lost 1 base, and 14 bases lay in between. Germline loops: CDR1 SQVTM, CDR2 ANQGSEA. The CDR3 sequence: CSVEPGQGRNTEAFF. The CDR3 coding sequence is TGCAGCGTTGAACCCGGCCAGGGGAGGAACACTGAAGCTTTCTTT.

This clone appeared a few times. CDR3 in DNA: TGTGCCAGCAGTTTATTTGGTTGGCAGGGGGCCGACACCGGGGAGCTGTTTTTT. As protein: CASSLFGWQGADTGELFF. This chain uses TRBV27 with TRBJ2-2; 8 bases are shared with TRBD1. Germline V gene sequence: CDR1 MNHEY, CDR2 SMNVEV (reference sequence). The CDR3 is 18 residues long. The ends lost 1 base at V and 3 bases at J; junction bases unmatched: 10.

Only one count was recorded for this clone. The chain combines TRBV18 with TRBJ1-2; the D gene is possibly TRBD1 (5 bases). Per the germline V gene, CDR1 is KGHSH and CDR2 is LQKENI. V lost 5 bases and J 1 base, leaving 14 bases between the germline ends. The CDR3 runs 15 residues. DNA for the CDR3: TGTGCCAGCTCAACTACAGGAACCCTTAACTATGGCTACACCTTC. Its translation: CASSTTGTLNYGYTF.

This rearrangement joins TRBV12-3 or TRBV12-4 to TRBJ2-7, with 8 bases matching TRBD1. The length of the CDR3 is 12 residues. With V trimmed by 7 bases and J by 6 bases, 5 bases remained unmatched. The CDR3: CASTQTGVEQYF. In DNA, the CDR3 is TGTGCCAGCACCCAGACAGGGGTCGAGCAGTACTTC.

This chain links TRBV4-1 with TRBJ2-5; 7 bases fit TRBD1. The CDR3 runs 15 residues. Germline trimming cut 2 bases from V and 3 bases from J; bases unmatched to any gene: 6. Looked up from germline, CDR1 is MGHRA and CDR2 is YSYEKL. The CDR3 coding sequence is TGCGCCAGCAGCCAAAGCAGGGGGACCAAAGAGACCCAGTACTTC. Its protein product is CASSQSRGTKETQYF.

This chain connects TRBV6-4 to TRBJ2-3; 7 bases align to TRBD2. This CDR3 is built from 14 residues. The junction had 7 bases not matched to a gene; V was cut back by 8 bases and J by 2 bases. Looked up from germline, CDR1 is MRHNA and CDR2 is SNTAGT. CDR3: CASRSGISTDTQYF. For the CDR3, the DNA is TGTGCCAGCCGGAGCGGGATATCCACAGATACGCAGTATTTT.

The chain recombines TRBV10-3 with TRBJ2-7, with D maybe TRBD2 (5 bases). The CDR3 has 13 amino acids. The V and J ends lost 8 bases and 12 bases respectively, with 23 bases between them. Germline CDR1 and CDR2: ENHRY and SYGVKD. DNA of the CDR3: TGTGCCATCCTTGAGCCCGGGGTACCCGATCCGTACTTC. Translating it yields CAILEPGVPDPYF.